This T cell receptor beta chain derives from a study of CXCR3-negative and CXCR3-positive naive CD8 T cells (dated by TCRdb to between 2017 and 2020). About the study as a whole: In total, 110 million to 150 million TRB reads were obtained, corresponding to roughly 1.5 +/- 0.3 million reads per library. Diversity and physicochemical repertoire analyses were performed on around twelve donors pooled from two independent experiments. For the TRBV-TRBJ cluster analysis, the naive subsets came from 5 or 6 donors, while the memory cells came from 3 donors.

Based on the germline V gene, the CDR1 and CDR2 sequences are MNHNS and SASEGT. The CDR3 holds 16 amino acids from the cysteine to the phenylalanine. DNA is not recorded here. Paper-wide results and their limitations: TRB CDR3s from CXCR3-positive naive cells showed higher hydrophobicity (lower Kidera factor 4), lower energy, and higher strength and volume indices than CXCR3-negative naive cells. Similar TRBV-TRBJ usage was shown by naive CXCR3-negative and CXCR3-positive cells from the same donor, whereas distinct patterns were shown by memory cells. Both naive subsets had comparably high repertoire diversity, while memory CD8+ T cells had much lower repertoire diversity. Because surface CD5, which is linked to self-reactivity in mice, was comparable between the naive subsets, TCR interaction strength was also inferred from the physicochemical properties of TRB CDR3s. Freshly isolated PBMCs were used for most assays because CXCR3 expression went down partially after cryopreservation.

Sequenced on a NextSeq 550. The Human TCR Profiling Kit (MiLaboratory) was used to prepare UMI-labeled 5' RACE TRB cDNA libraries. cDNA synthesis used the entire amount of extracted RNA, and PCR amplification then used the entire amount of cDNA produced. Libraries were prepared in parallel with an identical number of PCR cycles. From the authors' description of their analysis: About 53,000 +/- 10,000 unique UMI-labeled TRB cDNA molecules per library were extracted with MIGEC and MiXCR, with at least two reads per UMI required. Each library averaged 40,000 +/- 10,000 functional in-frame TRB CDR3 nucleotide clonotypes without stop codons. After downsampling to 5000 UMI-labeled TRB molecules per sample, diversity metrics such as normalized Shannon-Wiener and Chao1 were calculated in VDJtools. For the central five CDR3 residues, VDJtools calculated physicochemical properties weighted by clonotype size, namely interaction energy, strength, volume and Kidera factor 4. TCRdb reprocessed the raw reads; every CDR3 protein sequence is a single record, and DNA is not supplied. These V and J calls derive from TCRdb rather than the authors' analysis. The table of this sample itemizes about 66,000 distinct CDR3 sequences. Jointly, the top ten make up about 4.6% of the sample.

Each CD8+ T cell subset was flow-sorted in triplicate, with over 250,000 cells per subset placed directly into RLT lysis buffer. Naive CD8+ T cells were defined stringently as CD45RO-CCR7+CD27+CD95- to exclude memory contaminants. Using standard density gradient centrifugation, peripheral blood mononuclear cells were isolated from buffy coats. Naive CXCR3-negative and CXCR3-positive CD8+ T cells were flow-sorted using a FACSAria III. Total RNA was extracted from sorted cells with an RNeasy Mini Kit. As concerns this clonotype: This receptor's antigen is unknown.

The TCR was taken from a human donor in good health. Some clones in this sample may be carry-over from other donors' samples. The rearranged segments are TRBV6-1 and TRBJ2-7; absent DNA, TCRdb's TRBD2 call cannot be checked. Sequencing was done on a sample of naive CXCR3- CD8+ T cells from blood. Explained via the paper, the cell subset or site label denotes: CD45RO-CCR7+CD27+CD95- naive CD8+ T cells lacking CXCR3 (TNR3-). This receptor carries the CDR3 CASSEWGTSGGYEQYF.